This is a list of T cell receptor beta chains from one sample in a study of shared clonotypes between healthy human individuals. Some clones are missing from TCRdb's copy, which holds only in-frame ones; the method was immunoSEQ multiplex PCR. This table has approximately 2.5 million clones, 93% appearing once. Sequencing used naive CD4+ T cells from PBMCs. These receptors were collected from a man in his late teens or twenties in good health. Some clones in this sample may be carry-over from other donors' samples. CDR3s include the opening cysteine and the closing phenylalanine or tryptophan. The order of the fields is clone size, J gene, V gene, D gene, CDR3 protein, CDR3 DNA. A D gene is named only where the DNA matches it firmly. The size of a clone is reported for some rows only, either as once, few or many, or as a class for expanded clones.

abundance: .
j_gene: TRBJ2-1
v_gene: TRBV4-1
d_gene: TRBD2
CDR3aa: CASSLVAGDSYNEQFF
CDR3nt: TGCGCCAGCAGTTTAGTAGCGGGAGACTCCTACAATGAGCAGTTCTTC

abundance: .
j_gene: TRBJ1-1
v_gene: TRBV14
d_gene: .
CDR3aa: CASSLQLPGDEAFF
CDR3nt: TGTGCCAGCAGCCTCCAACTCCCAGGGGATGAAGCTTTCTTT

abundance: .
j_gene: TRBJ1-1
v_gene: TRBV30
d_gene: .
CDR3aa: CAWSLRSDTEAFF
CDR3nt: TGTGCCTGGAGTCTTAGGAGCGACACTGAAGCTTTCTTT

abundance: .
j_gene: TRBJ2-6
v_gene: TRBV19
d_gene: TRBD2
CDR3aa: CASSRGTSGISSGANVLTF
CDR3nt: TGTGCCAGTAGTCGGGGGACTAGCGGGATTAGCTCTGGGGCCAACGTCCTGACTTTC

abundance: .
j_gene: TRBJ1-1
v_gene: TRBV28
d_gene: TRBD1
CDR3aa: CASSFGDRGFSTEAFF
CDR3nt: TGTGCCAGCAGTTTCGGGGACAGGGGATTTTCTACTGAAGCTTTCTTT

abundance: once
j_gene: TRBJ1-2
v_gene: TRBV4-3
d_gene: .
CDR3aa: CASSLRGAGPLRYGYTF
CDR3nt: TGCGCCAGCAGCCTCCGGGGGGCAGGCCCACTCCGCTATGGCTACACCTTC

abundance: .
j_gene: TRBJ2-2
v_gene: TRBV9
d_gene: TRBD2
CDR3aa: CASSARGGNTGELFF
CDR3nt: TGTGCCAGCAGCGCCCGGGGGGGGAACACCGGGGAGCTGTTTTTT

abundance: .
j_gene: TRBJ1-2
v_gene: TRBV5-1
d_gene: TRBD1
CDR3aa: CASSLDRGNHGYTF
CDR3nt: TGCGCCAGCAGCTTGGACAGGGGGAACCATGGCTACACCTTC

abundance: once
j_gene: TRBJ1-2
v_gene: TRBV5-4
d_gene: .
CDR3aa: CASSLQGYSGYTF
CDR3nt: TGTGCCAGCAGCTTACAGGGATACTCTGGCTACACCTTC

abundance: .
j_gene: TRBJ2-6
v_gene: TRBV5-1
d_gene: .
CDR3aa: CASSPPEGSGANVLTF
CDR3nt: TGCGCCAGCAGCCCCCCGGAGGGATCTGGGGCCAACGTCCTGACTTTC

abundance: .
j_gene: TRBJ1-1
v_gene: TRBV5-1
d_gene: TRBD1
CDR3aa: CASSLGQGETTEAFF
CDR3nt: TGCGCCAGCAGCTTAGGACAGGGCGAAACCACTGAAGCTTTCTTT

abundance: .
j_gene: TRBJ1-1
v_gene: TRBV5-1
d_gene: .
CDR3aa: CASALLIANTEAFF
CDR3nt: TGCGCCAGCGCCTTACTGATAGCGAACACTGAAGCTTTCTTT

abundance: once
j_gene: TRBJ2-3
v_gene: TRBV19
d_gene: .
CDR3aa: CASSIMGSLGGTDTQYF
CDR3nt: TGTGCCAGTAGTATCATGGGGAGCCTGGGTGGCACAGATACGCAGTATTTT

abundance: once
j_gene: TRBJ2-5
v_gene: TRBV7-2
d_gene: .
CDR3aa: CASSLVGQLQETQYF
CDR3nt: TGTGCCAGCAGCTTAGTGGGACAACTACAAGAGACCCAGTACTTC

abundance: .
j_gene: TRBJ1-2
v_gene: TRBV30
d_gene: .
CDR3aa: CAWAPGHSYGYTF
CDR3nt: TGTGCCTGGGCTCCAGGACACAGCTATGGCTACACCTTC

abundance: few
j_gene: TRBJ1-1
v_gene: TRBV5-1
d_gene: .
CDR3aa: CASSLRPLPTEAFF
CDR3nt: TGCGCCAGCAGCTTGAGACCCCTGCCCACTGAAGCTTTCTTT

abundance: .
j_gene: TRBJ2-7
v_gene: TRBV29-1
d_gene: .
CDR3aa: CSVRGPGTEQYF
CDR3nt: TGCAGCGTACGGGGGCCCGGGACCGAGCAGTACTTC

abundance: .
j_gene: TRBJ1-1
v_gene: TRBV4-1
d_gene: .
CDR3aa: CASSQVGRRTEAFF
CDR3nt: TGCGCCAGCAGCCAAGTTGGTAGACGAACTGAAGCTTTCTTT

abundance: .
j_gene: TRBJ1-1
v_gene: TRBV10-2
d_gene: .
CDR3aa: CASSEWRGNTEAFF
CDR3nt: TGCGCCAGCAGTGAGTGGAGGGGGAACACTGAAGCTTTCTTT

abundance: .
j_gene: TRBJ2-7
v_gene: TRBV7-2
d_gene: TRBD1
CDR3aa: CASSPWTGEYEQYF
CDR3nt: TGTGCCAGCAGCCCCTGGACAGGGGAGTACGAGCAGTACTTC

abundance: once
j_gene: TRBJ1-6
v_gene: TRBV11-2
d_gene: .
CDR3aa: CASSPPSGTNMSLHF
CDR3nt: TGTGCCAGCAGCCCGCCTTCCGGGACAAATATGTCCCTCCACTTT

abundance: .
j_gene: TRBJ2-7
v_gene: TRBV5-4
d_gene: TRBD1
CDR3aa: CASSWDSHEQYF
CDR3nt: TGTGCCAGCAGTTGGGACAGCCACGAGCAGTACTTC

abundance: once
j_gene: TRBJ2-7
v_gene: TRBV5-1
d_gene: .
CDR3aa: CASSLEISTYEQYF
CDR3nt: TGCGCCAGCAGCTTGGAAATTTCTACCTACGAGCAGTACTTC

abundance: .
j_gene: TRBJ2-3
v_gene: TRBV18
d_gene: .
CDR3aa: CASSPPSGADTQYF
CDR3nt: TGTGCCAGCTCACCTCCTTCAGGCGCAGATACGCAGTATTTT

abundance: .
j_gene: TRBJ2-1
v_gene: TRBV5-4
d_gene: TRBD2
CDR3aa: CASSPRLAGVIDEQFF
CDR3nt: TGTGCCAGCAGCCCTCGACTAGCGGGAGTTATAGATGAGCAGTTCTTC

abundance: .
j_gene: TRBJ2-7
v_gene: TRBV5-1
d_gene: TRBD1
CDR3aa: CASSSGQPADEQYF
CDR3nt: TGCGCCAGCAGCTCGGGACAGCCGGCCGACGAGCAGTACTTC

abundance: once
j_gene: TRBJ2-3
v_gene: TRBV18
d_gene: .
CDR3aa: CASSPLAGITDTQYF
CDR3nt: TGTGCCAGCTCACCACTGGCCGGAATCACAGATACGCAGTATTTT

abundance: .
j_gene: TRBJ2-2
v_gene: TRBV18
d_gene: .
CDR3aa: CASSPDVAGELFF
CDR3nt: TGTGCCAGCTCACCAGACGTTGCCGGGGAGCTGTTTTTT

abundance: .
j_gene: TRBJ1-1
v_gene: TRBV30
d_gene: TRBD1
CDR3aa: CAWIRGLDTEAFF
CDR3nt: TGTGCCTGGATTAGGGGGCTCGACACTGAAGCTTTCTTT

abundance: once
j_gene: TRBJ1-1
v_gene: TRBV7-9
d_gene: TRBD1
CDR3aa: CASSPQGPNTEAFF
CDR3nt: TGTGCCAGCAGCCCACAGGGGCCCAACACTGAAGCTTTCTTT

abundance: .
j_gene: TRBJ1-1
v_gene: TRBV2
d_gene: TRBD1
CDR3aa: CASSSRGGRGTEAFF
CDR3nt: TGTGCCAGCAGTTCAAGAGGGGGCAGGGGCACTGAAGCTTTCTTT

abundance: .
j_gene: TRBJ1-5
v_gene: TRBV5-8
d_gene: .
CDR3aa: CASSPLDRYSNQPQHF
CDR3nt: TGTGCCAGCAGCCCTCTAGACAGGTATAGCAATCAGCCCCAGCATTTT

abundance: .
j_gene: TRBJ1-5
v_gene: TRBV28
d_gene: .
CDR3aa: CASRILQVNQPQHF
CDR3nt: TGTGCCAGCAGGATCTTACAGGTCAATCAGCCCCAGCATTTT

abundance: .
j_gene: TRBJ2-7
v_gene: TRBV28
d_gene: TRBD2
CDR3aa: CASSSTGTSGYEQYF
CDR3nt: TGTGCCAGCAGCAGTACCGGGACTAGCGGCTACGAGCAGTACTTC

abundance: few
j_gene: TRBJ2-1
v_gene: TRBV7-3
d_gene: TRBD2
CDR3aa: CASSTSGSSYNEQFF
CDR3nt: TGTGCCAGCAGCACAAGCGGGAGCTCCTACAATGAGCAGTTCTTC

abundance: few
j_gene: TRBJ1-1
v_gene: TRBV29-1
d_gene: TRBD1
CDR3aa: CSVDPGQGRLQAFF
CDR3nt: TGCAGCGTCGATCCGGGACAGGGACGCTTACAAGCTTTCTTT

abundance: .
j_gene: TRBJ2-7
v_gene: TRBV29-1
d_gene: .
CDR3aa: CSGGLTSYEQYF
CDR3nt: TGCAGCGGCGGACTGACCTCCTACGAGCAGTACTTC